The next 32 T cell receptor beta chains were all read from a single sample in a study of shared T cell receptors in the human thymus. Repertoires were generated with immunoSEQ multiplex PCR, while TCRdb's copy carries only in-frame clones and drops some. The sample has hundreds of thousands of clones; around nine tenths are singletons. The same sample was also studied in work on human thymus T cells.

Sequencing was done on a sample of thymocytes. The origin of the receptors is a boy younger than two with a congenital heart defect.

The chain is built from TRBV30 and TRBJ1-2, with 8 bases matching TRBD1. Germline V gene lookup returns CDR1 GTSNPN and CDR2 SVGIG (reference sequence). Trimming took 0 bases from V and 3 from J; bases not matched to a gene: 12. This CDR3 is 17 amino acids long. The CDR3 region has the DNA TGTGCCTGGAGTGTAACCCCCCCGACAGGGGTGGACTATGGCTACACCTTC. It codes for CAWSVTPPTGVDYGYTF.

This clone was found a few times. J is TRBJ2-5 and V is TRBV6-6; no firm D call. The CDR3 loop spans 12 amino acids. The germline V gene encodes CDR1 MNHNY and CDR2 SVGAGI (reference sequence). The V end lost 0 bases, the J end lost 4 bases, and 3 bases lay between the germline ends. The CDR3 DNA follows: TGTGCCAGCAGTTACTCGAGAGAGACCCAGTACTTC. Its translation: CASSYSRETQYF.

J is TRBJ1-1 and V is TRBV25-1; D gene uncertain. The germline gives CDR1 MGHDK, CDR2 SYGVNS. The germline V and J ends were trimmed by 5 bases and 0 bases, with 7 bases remaining between them. The CDR3 runs 13 residues. The CDR3 protein is CASSSKLNTEAFF. In DNA, the CDR3 is TGTGCCAGCAGTTCAAAATTGAACACTGAAGCTTTCTTT.

V and J are TRBV30 and TRBJ2-6, with 10 nucleotides matching TRBD1. The V and J ends lost 3 bases and 0 bases, in that order; junction bases with no gene match: 8. From germline, CDR1 is GTSNPN and CDR2 SVGIG (reference sequence). The CDR3 spans 18 residues. The CDR3 nucleotides read TGTGCCTGGAGGGGACAGGGGTGGCCCCCCTCTGGGGCCAACGTCCTGACTTTC. This sequence encodes CAWRGQGWPPSGANVLTF.

This clone was seen a handful of times. The CDR3 bases are TGCGCCAGCAGCTTGCGCCGTACTAGCGACCTCCTTAGGGAGCAGTTCTTC. This translates into CASSLRRTSDLLREQFF. The genes are TRBV5-1 and TRBJ2-1; 7 nucleotides match TRBD2. V lost 1 base and J lost 10; bases outside the gene matches: 17. Germline CDR1 and CDR2: SGHRS and YFSETQ. CDR3 length equals 17 residues.

The CDR3 nucleotides are TGTGCCAGCACCGGACTAGCGGAACGCACAGATACGCAGTATTTT. Translation: CASTGLAERTDTQYF. V gene TRBV2 combines with J gene TRBJ2-3, with TRBD2 matching over 10 bases. The V gene's germline CDR1 is SNHLY and CDR2 FYNNEI. Trimming removed 7 bases from V and 1 base from J; junction bases left unmatched: 5. The CDR3 is 15 residues long.

The chain uses TRBV4-3 and TRBJ2-1; 8 nucleotides line up with TRBD1. The J segment lost 8 bases and the V segment lost 3 bases, leaving 15 bases of the junction unmatched. The CDR3 consists of 17 residues. CDR1 is LGHNA and CDR2 is YSLEER in the germline V gene. The chain's CDR3 is CASSQDAKDRDCDEQFF. The DNA for the CDR3 is TGCGCCAGCAGCCAGGACGCGAAGGACAGGGATTGTGATGAGCAGTTCTTC.

This chain links TRBV27 with TRBJ1-5; TRBD1 might be the D (6 bases). The V end was cut by 5 bases, the J end by 6 bases, with 14 bases between. Per the germline V gene, CDR1 is MNHEY and CDR2 is SMNVEV (reference sequence). This CDR3 contains 14 residues. CDR3: CASSPGQQGQPQHF. For the CDR3, the DNA is TGTGCCAGCAGTCCCGGACAGCAGGGTCAGCCCCAGCATTTT.

The CDR3, as DNA: TGCGCCAGCAGCCAACCGGACAAATCCTACGAGCAGTACTTC. The encoded protein is CASSQPDKSYEQYF. The chain has TRBV4-1 and TRBJ2-7; weak D call: TRBD1 (5 bases). The CDR3 spans 14 residues. Germline V gene lookup returns CDR1 MGHRA and CDR2 YSYEKL. The germline V and J ends were trimmed by 2 bases and 1 base, with 9 bases remaining between them.

V usage is TRBV30 and J usage is TRBJ2-1; 11 bases map to TRBD2. J gave up 7 bases and V 4 bases, and 3 bases lay outside the gene matches. CDR3 length: 13 amino acids. CDR1 is GTSNPN and CDR2 is SVGIG in the germline V gene (reference sequence). CDR3 nucleotides: TGTGCCTGGACTAGCGGGAGGAGGAATGAGCAGTTCTTC. Its translation: CAWTSGRRNEQFF.

V gene TRBV27 combines with J gene TRBJ2-7; 12 nucleotides agree with TRBD2. The CDR3 spans 14 residues. The germline V gene has CDR1 MNHEY and CDR2 SMNVEV (reference sequence). V gave up 8 bases and J gave up 8 bases; unmatched junction bases: 10. The CDR3 here is CASQPTSGRRKQYF. CDR3 bases: TGTGCCAGCCAGCCGACTAGCGGGAGAAGGAAGCAGTACTTC.

The V gene is TRBV5-4, the J gene TRBJ2-1; possibly TRBD1 for D (6 bases). V was shortened by 5 bases and J by 6 bases, with 12 bases between the two germline ends. This CDR3 contains 13 residues. Germline assignment: CDR1 SGHNT and CDR2 YYREEE (reference sequence). The CDR3: CASRTGTLNEQFF. The CDR3 bases are TGTGCCAGCAGAACAGGGACCCTCAATGAGCAGTTCTTC.

DNA for the CDR3: TGTGCCAGCAGCCCCGGGACTAGCGGGAGGGCGCTGGTCAAAAACATTCAGTACTTC. As protein: CASSPGTSGRALVKNIQYF. The chain uses TRBV7-2 and TRBJ2-4; the match to TRBD2 covers 16 bases. CDR3 length equals 19 residues. Germline assignment: CDR1 SGHTA and CDR2 FQGNSA. The V gene end was trimmed by 5 bases and the J gene end by 3 bases; junction bases not matched to a gene: 10.

This chain joins TRBV21-1 and TRBJ2-7; no DNA check was done on the table's D call, TRBD2. TRBV21-1 is recorded as a pseudogene. The CDR3 has 20 amino acids. As DNA, the CDR3 is TGTGCCAGCAGCAAAGATAAAGGACTAGCGGGAGAGGGGAACCTCTACGAGCAGTACTTC. Translating it yields CASSKDKGLAGEGNLYEQYF.

The chain joins TRBV5-4 to TRBJ2-1; perhaps TRBD1 as D (5 bases). V was clipped by 5 bases and J by 5 bases, with 17 bases between them. CDR3 length: 15 amino acids. Germline V gene lookup returns CDR1 SGHNT and CDR2 YYREEE (reference sequence). DNA for the CDR3: TGTGCCAGCAGTCTGACAGACCCTCAGGACAATGAGCAGTTCTTC. This gives the protein CASSLTDPQDNEQFF.

This chain uses TRBV7-7 with TRBJ2-2; 16 bases are shared with TRBD2. The CDR3 contains 18 residues. From germline, CDR1 is SSHAT and CDR2 FNYEAQ (reference sequence). V shed 8 bases and J 3 bases; nucleotides not matched to a gene: 9. This CDR3 reads CASGIPGLAGGDTGELFF. DNA of the CDR3: TGTGCCAGCGGCATACCGGGACTAGCGGGAGGGGACACCGGGGAGCTGTTTTTT. Drawing the rest from reference TRBV7-7 and TRBJ2-2, the complete variable domain is GAGVSQSPRYKVTKRGQDVTLRCDPISSHATLYWYQQALGQGPEFLTYFNYEAQPDKSGLPSDRFSAERPEGSISTLTIQRTEQRDSAMYRCASGIPGLAGGDTGELFFGEGSRLTVL.

The rearrangement uses TRBV5-5 and TRBJ1-2; 11 nucleotides line up with TRBD1. Germline CDR1 SGHKS, CDR2 YYEKEE (reference sequence). Losses at the gene ends were 4 bases for V and 3 bases for J; bases not matched to a gene: 5. The CDR3 contains 15 residues. The CDR3 DNA is TGTGCCAGCAGCCTCTGGACAGGGGGCGACTATGGCTACACCTTC. Translating it yields CASSLWTGGDYGYTF. Full variable domain (rest looked up from reference TRBV5-5 and TRBJ1-2): DAGVTQSPTHLIKTRGQQVTLRCSPISGHKSVSWYQQVLGQGPQFIFQYYEKEERGRGNFPDRFSARQFPNYSSELNVNALLLGDSALYLCASSLWTGGDYGYTFGSGTRLTVV.

The V and J genes are TRBV6-6 and TRBJ2-7, with TRBD1 matching 7 bases. This CDR3 spans 16 amino acids. Per the germline V gene, CDR1 is MNHNY and CDR2 is SVGAGI (reference sequence). Trimming took 2 bases from V and 3 from J; bases not matched to a gene: 10. The CDR3 DNA follows: TGTGCCAGCAGTTACCCCCCAAAGGGGGCCTACTACGAGCAGTACTTC. The encoded protein is CASSYPPKGAYYEQYF.

The chain uses TRBV9 and TRBJ1-1, with TRBD1 as a possible D gene (5 bases). This CDR3 is 15 amino acids long. V lost 9 bases to trimming and J lost 0 bases, with 18 bases between them. The germline V gene has CDR1 SGDLS and CDR2 YYNGEE. CDR3 protein: CAIPNQGKVNTEAFF. The CDR3 DNA follows: TGTGCCATCCCCAACCAGGGTAAGGTGAACACTGAAGCTTTCTTT.

This clone was found once. The CDR3: CASSRLAENEQFF. The CDR3, as DNA: TGTGCCAGCAGTCGACTAGCGGAAAATGAGCAGTTCTTC. The chain links TRBV6-5 to TRBJ2-1; 9 positions match TRBD2. The germline V gene has CDR1 MNHEY and CDR2 SVGAGI. With 5 bases clipped from V and 7 bases from J, the junction kept 3 bases outside the gene matches. CDR3 length equals 13 residues.

V is TRBV5-1 and J is TRBJ2-1; a weak D match, TRBD1 (6 bases). CDR3 length: 14 amino acids. V was cut by 1 base and J by 7 bases, with 12 bases left in between. Germline assignment: CDR1 SGHRS and CDR2 YFSETQ. DNA for the CDR3: TGCGCCAGCAGCTTGTGGCAGGGGACGAATGAGCAGTTCTTC. Amino acid sequence: CASSLWQGTNEQFF.

This rearrangement joins TRBV27 to TRBJ1-5; a weak D match, TRBD1 (6 bases). The CDR3 covers 14 residues. Germline loops: CDR1 MNHEY, CDR2 SMNVEV (reference sequence). V was cut by 5 bases and J by 6 bases, with 14 bases left in between. DNA of the CDR3: TGTGCCAGCAGTCCCGGACAGCGCTTTCAGCCCCAGCATTTT. Translated: CASSPGQRFQPQHF.

The chain couples TRBV19 to TRBJ1-3; 9 bases match TRBD1. Germline V gene sequence: CDR1 LNHDA, CDR2 SQIVND (reference sequence). J gave up 0 bases and V 3 bases, and 9 bases lay outside the gene matches. The CDR3 is made up of 18 amino acids. The CDR3 reads CASSIKDRGRSSGNTIYF. In DNA form, the CDR3 reads TGTGCCAGTAGTATTAAGGACAGGGGACGATCCTCTGGAAACACCATATATTTT.

This chain uses TRBV25-1 with TRBJ2-5; TRBD2 aligns across 8 bases. Germline loops: CDR1 MGHDK, CDR2 SYGVNS. This CDR3 comprises 14 residues. Trimming at V came to 5 bases and at J to 5 bases, leaving 7 bases not matched to a gene. The CDR3 sequence: CASSPAGGRETQYF. CDR3 nucleotides: TGTGCCAGCAGTCCCGCGGGGGGCCGGGAGACCCAGTACTTC.

The J gene is TRBJ2-5, the V gene TRBV25-1; 10 bases line up with TRBD1. Germline V gene sequence: CDR1 MGHDK, CDR2 SYGVNS. The trim removed 6 bases at V and 4 bases at J, leaving 11 bases unmatched. The CDR3 is made up of 16 amino acids. CDR3 in DNA: TGTGCCAGCAGGCCCCCCAGGGACAGGGGAGGAGAGACCCAGTACTTC. Residues: CASRPPRDRGGETQYF.

CDR3 bases: TGTGCCAGCAGCTTAGTGGGAGCAAGGAAATACGAGCAGTACTTC. Translated: CASSLVGARKYEQYF. The chain has TRBV11-3 and TRBJ2-7; a weak D match, TRBD2 (5 bases). The CDR3 is made up of 15 amino acids. The germline V gene encodes CDR1 SGHNT and CDR2 YENEEA. The germline V and J ends were trimmed by 1 base and 4 bases, with 14 bases remaining between them.

The chain carries TRBV5-1 and TRBJ1-1; the match to TRBD1 covers 9 bases. CDR1 is SGHRS, CDR2 YFSETQ, per germline. Trimming removed 4 bases from V and 5 bases from J; junction bases left unmatched: 6. This CDR3 region has 14 residues. The CDR3 reads CASSAGTGRTEAFF. DNA for the CDR3: TGCGCCAGCAGCGCCGGGACAGGGCGGACTGAAGCTTTCTTT.

The V call is TRBV29-1, the J call TRBJ2-1, with unresolved D. Germline V gene data show CDR1 as SQVTM and CDR2 as ANQGSEA. The CDR3 extends over 12 amino acids. V was trimmed by 7 bases and J by 7 bases, leaving 14 bases between them. The CDR3 nucleotides are TGCAGCGCCGAGTACCTGCCTAATGAGCAGTTCTTC. This translates into CSAEYLPNEQFF.

This clone has a handful of counts. The gene calls are TRBV19 and TRBJ2-1, with D perhaps TRBD2 (6 bases). V lost 11 bases to trimming and J lost 5 bases, with 19 bases between them. The CDR3 loop spans 14 amino acids. Germline V CDR1 and CDR2: LNHDA, SQIVND (reference sequence). CDR3 DNA: TGTGCCTCCAGTGGGGGGAAAAAGGACAATGAGCAGTTCTTC. Its protein product is CASSGGKKDNEQFF.

J is TRBJ2-7 and V is TRBV21-1; TRBD2 is the table's D call and was not checked against the DNA. TRBV21-1 is flagged as a pseudogene. The CDR3 consists of 14 residues. The CDR3 coding sequence is TGTGCCAGCAGGGTCGGGAGACCCCGGTGGGAGCAGTACTTC. Protein product: CASRVGRPRWEQYF.

The gene calls are TRBV9 and TRBJ2-1; 12 bases are a match to TRBD2. Trimming removed 5 bases from V and 7 bases from J; junction bases left unmatched: 7. This CDR3 is built from 15 residues. Germline CDR1 SGDLS, CDR2 YYNGEE. The CDR3 sequence: CASSPTGTSGNEQFF. The CDR3, as DNA: TGTGCCAGCAGTCCAACCGGGACTAGCGGGAATGAGCAGTTCTTC.

This rearrangement joins TRBV7-2 to TRBJ2-1, with D unclear. V was trimmed by 0 bases and J by 4 bases, leaving 22 bases between them. This CDR3 region has 19 residues. Germline V gene lookup returns CDR1 SGHTA and CDR2 FQGNSA. DNA for the CDR3: TGTGCCAGCAGCTTAGCGCTTCCCGTCCCCACCCACGAGTACAATGAGCAGTTCTTC. This sequence encodes CASSLALPVPTHEYNEQFF. The whole variable domain, filled in from reference TRBV7-2 and TRBJ2-1, reads GAGVSQSPSNKVTEKGKDVELRCDPISGHTALYWYRQSLGQGLEFLIYFQGNSAPDKSGLPSDRFSAERTGGSVSTLTIQRTQQEDSAVYLCASSLALPVPTHEYNEQFFGPGTRLTVL.